This TCR beta chain was sequenced for a study of blood T cell repertoires in COVID-19. The CDR3 has 13 residues. V was clipped by 2 bases and J by 7 bases, with 12 bases between them. Germline CDR1 and CDR2: GTSNPN and SVGIG (reference sequence). The table came from immunoSEQ multiplex PCR; TCRdb's copy has only in-frame clones and leaves some out. There are some 180,000 clones in the sample; 81% occur only once, and approximately 10% lies in the top ten. The rearrangement uses TRBV30 and TRBJ1-5; tentatively, D is TRBD1 (5 bases). Material for sequencing was peripheral blood. The TCR comes from a woman in her 40s with COVID-19, enrolled during active disease. CDR3 sequence (DNA): TGTGCCTGGAGTAGCACACCAGGGCAGCCCCAGCATTTT. This gives the protein CAWSSTPGQPQHF.